The rows below give T cell receptor beta chains drawn from one sample of a study of blood T cell repertoires in COVID-19. Measured with immunoSEQ multiplex PCR; TCRdb has only the in-frame clones, and not every one. The repertoire holds 150,000 to 200,000 clones, around 79% seen once, with about 26% in the top ten. Sequencing used peripheral blood. Receptor source: a woman aged 70 to 79 with acute or convalescent COVID-19. CDR3s include the opening cysteine and the closing phenylalanine or tryptophan. The order of the fields is clone size, J gene, D gene, V gene, CDR3 protein, CDR3 DNA. The D gene is left open where the match is weak. Rows may omit the clone size; those that give it use once, few, many or a size class.

>.|TRBJ2-2|.|TRBV11-1
CASRRWATNTGELFF
TGTGCCAGCAGGAGATGGGCCACTAACACCGGGGAGCTGTTTTTT
>once|TRBJ2-5|.|TRBV5-4
CASSTQGWETQYF
TGTGCCAGCAGCACCCAGGGATGGGAGACCCAGTACTTC
>.|TRBJ2-7|.|TRBV14
CASSQAYEQYF
TGTGCCAGCAGCCAGGCTTACGAGCAGTACTTC
>.|TRBJ2-3|.|TRBV7-2
CASSQTGFTDTQYF
TGTGCCAGCAGCCAAACAGGGTTCACAGATACGCAGTATTTT
>.|TRBJ1-2|.|TRBV21-1
CASSKEAQGASLYGYTF
TGTGCCAGCAGCAAAGAGGCACAGGGCGCCTCCCTCTATGGCTACACCTTC
>.|TRBJ2-2|TRBD1|TRBV24-1
CATSDPGGQGVAGELFF
TGTGCCACCAGTGACCCGGGGGGACAGGGGGTGGCCGGGGAGCTGTTTTTT
>.|TRBJ2-1|TRBD2|TRBV2
CASRGTSGFYNEQFF
TGTGCCAGCAGGGGGACTAGCGGATTCTACAATGAGCAGTTCTTC
>.|TRBJ2-7|.|TRBV6-6
CASSYWLAAYEQYF
TGTGCCAGCAGTTACTGGCTAGCAGCCTACGAGCAGTACTTC
>.|TRBJ2-2|.|TRBV5-1
CASSLSVRRSNTGELFF
TGCGCCAGCAGCTTGAGCGTTAGAAGATCGAACACCGGGGAGCTGTTTTTT
>.|TRBJ2-3|TRBD2|TRBV4-2
CASSPQREGTDTQYF
TGTGCCAGCAGCCCTCAGCGGGAGGGGACAGATACGCAGTATTTT
>few|TRBJ1-1|.|TRBV3-1/TRBV3-2
CASSQDFEANTEAFF
TGTGCCAGCAGCCAAGATTTCGAGGCAAACACTGAAGCTTTCTTT
>.|TRBJ1-6|TRBD1|TRBV4-1
CASSTGQGNSPLHF
TGCGCCAGCAGCACCGGACAGGGTAATTCACCCCTCCACTTT
>few|TRBJ2-7|.|TRBV14
CASSATAGSIGEQYF
TGTGCCAGCAGTGCGACCGCAGGTTCGATAGGCGAGCAGTACTTC
>.|TRBJ1-4|.|TRBV11-1
CASSFGQGNEKLFF
TGTGCCAGCAGCTTCGGGCAGGGTAATGAAAAACTGTTTTTT
>.|TRBJ1-5|.|TRBV5-1
CASSLVAGSNQPQHF
TGCGCCAGCAGCTTGGTTGCGGGGTCCAATCAGCCCCAGCATTTT
>.|TRBJ2-5|TRBD2|TRBV7-3
CASSFGRGREETQYF
TGTGCCAGCAGCTTCGGCCGAGGGCGGGAGGAGACCCAGTACTTC
>.|TRBJ1-3|.|TRBV15
CATRGNRVQTGNTIYF
TGTGCCACCAGAGGGAACAGGGTACAAACTGGAAACACCATATATTTT
>.|TRBJ2-1|TRBD1|TRBV9
CASSVGQPSYNEQFF
TGTGCCAGCAGCGTGGGACAGCCCTCCTACAATGAGCAGTTCTTC
>.|TRBJ2-7|TRBD1|TRBV5-1
CASSRQGRSSYEQYF
TGCGCCAGCAGCCGACAGGGAAGGAGCTCCTACGAGCAGTACTTC
>.|TRBJ1-1|TRBD1|TRBV5-1
CASSSRTGVNTEAFF
TGCGCCAGCAGCTCGAGGACAGGGGTTAACACTGAAGCTTTCTTT
>.|TRBJ2-1|.|TRBV18
CASSPVRLDNEQFF
TGTGCCAGCTCACCAGTGAGACTCGACAATGAGCAGTTCTTC
>.|TRBJ2-1|TRBD1|TRBV7-8
CASRLRTGDDNEQFF
TGTGCCAGCAGATTGAGGACAGGGGACGACAATGAGCAGTTCTTC
>.|TRBJ1-1|.|TRBV5-1
CASSLIQNTEAFF
TGCGCCAGCAGCTTGATCCAAAACACTGAAGCTTTCTTT
>.|TRBJ2-1|.|TRBV10-3
CAIGHGLATNEQFF
TGTGCCATCGGTCATGGGCTAGCGACGAATGAGCAGTTCTTC
>.|TRBJ1-1|.|TRBV7-8
CASTPGSMNTEAFF
TGTGCCAGCACCCCGGGGTCCATGAACACTGAAGCTTTCTTT
>.|TRBJ2-5|.|TRBV2
CASERDNQETQHF
TGTGCCAGCGAGCGGGACAACCAAGAGACCCAGCACTTC
>many|TRBJ1-2|TRBD1|TRBV18
CASSPEGQVNYGYTF
TGTGCCAGCTCACCAGAGGGACAGGTTAACTATGGCTACACCTTC
>.|TRBJ2-1|TRBD2|TRBV29-1
CSVVVLAGTNEQFF
TGCAGCGTTGTCGTGCTAGCGGGAACCAATGAGCAGTTCTTC
>few|TRBJ1-5|TRBD1|TRBV5-6
CASSLAGTGGFNQPQHF
TGTGCCAGCAGCTTGGCCGGGACAGGGGGCTTCAATCAGCCCCAGCATTTT
>.|TRBJ1-1|.|TRBV7-3
CASSLSPDTEAFF
TGTGCCAGCAGCTTATCTCCGGACACTGAAGCTTTCTTT
>few|TRBJ2-3|TRBD2|TRBV7-9
CASSSPSTSGRFVDTQYF
TGTGCCAGCAGCTCTCCATCTACTAGCGGGAGATTCGTCGATACGCAGTATTTT
>.|TRBJ1-1|.|TRBV7-9
CASSLFSDSKEAFF
TGTGCCAGCAGCTTATTTTCCGACAGTAAAGAAGCTTTCTTT
>few|TRBJ2-7|TRBD2|TRBV6-1
CASSEVWDYPTYEQYF
TGTGCCAGCAGTGAAGTATGGGACTACCCTACCTACGAGCAGTACTTC
>few|TRBJ2-5|.|TRBV29-1
CSVDGGTQETQYF
TGCAGCGTTGACGGAGGTACACAAGAGACCCAGTACTTC
>.|TRBJ1-1|TRBD1|TRBV28
CASSPRDRGRGTEAFF
TGTGCCAGCAGTCCCCGGGACAGGGGGCGAGGCACTGAAGCTTTCTTT
>.|TRBJ2-5|TRBD2|TRBV6-5
CASNPGGQETQYF
TGTGCCAGCAACCCCGGGGGGCAAGAGACCCAGTACTTC
>.|TRBJ2-2|.|TRBV9
CASSSTGTLTGELFF
TGTGCCAGCAGCTCCACCGGGACTCTTACCGGGGAGCTGTTTTTT
>.|TRBJ1-2|TRBD1|TRBV7-2
CASSKTRTGDGYTF
TGTGCCAGCAGCAAAACCCGGACAGGGGACGGCTACACCTTC
>.|TRBJ1-1|TRBD1|TRBV4-1
CASSQDRQGRTEAFF
TGCGCCAGCAGCCAAGATAGACAGGGGAGGACTGAAGCTTTCTTT
>.|TRBJ1-6|TRBD1|TRBV19
CASSISTGAMNSPLHF
TGTGCCAGTAGTATTAGCACAGGGGCTATGAATTCACCCCTCCACTTT
>.|TRBJ2-2|TRBD2|TRBV7-2
CASSSGLAGGSSFTGELFF
TGTGCCAGCAGTTCGGGACTAGCGGGAGGGTCCAGCTTCACCGGGGAGCTGTTTTTT